A single sample gave rise to the 29 T cell receptor beta chains below, sequenced in a study of cytotoxic CD8 clonotypes in ibrutinib-treated CLL (dated by TCRdb to about 2021). The library was built by means of the immunoSEQ multiplex PCR assay. TCRdb stores this immuneACCESS table with in-frame sequences only. Part of the clones is absent; in the studies checked, under half of the shortfall reflects unresolved V genes, and no reason is known for the rest. The sample records roughly 330,000 clones, 60% to 80% of which are singletons. About 5.9% of the sample rests with the top ten. The sequences come from PBMCs, collected after 36 months of ibrutinib treatment. All receptors derive from a human donor with chronic lymphocytic leukemia.

The chain carries TRBV29-1 and TRBJ1-4, with 9 bases aligning to TRBD1. The germline CDR1 and CDR2 sequences are SQVTM and ANQGSEA. The V gene end was trimmed by 5 bases and the J gene end by 7 bases; junction bases not matched to a gene: 11. The CDR3 length is 15 residues. The CDR3 sequence: CSVTGTGSYSEKLFF. The CDR3 nucleotides read TGCAGCGTTACGGGGACAGGGTCGTATAGTGAAAAACTGTTTTTT. The whole variable domain, remainder taken from reference TRBV29-1 and TRBJ1-4, is SAVISQKPSRDICQRGTSLTIQCQVDSQVTMMFWYRQQPGQSLTLIATANQGSEATYESGFVIDKFPISRPNLTFSTLTVSNMSPEDSSIYLCSVTGTGSYSEKLFFGSGTQLSVL.

The genes are TRBV25-1 and TRBJ2-7; D is uncertain. The CDR3 totals 10 residues. CDR1 MGHDK and CDR2 SYGVNS come from the germline V gene. Trimming removed 5 bases from V and 6 bases from J, with 5 bases in between. DNA of the CDR3: TGTGCCAGCAGTAGTCGCGAGCAGTACTTC. Translating gives CASSSREQYF.

The gene calls are TRBV15 and TRBJ2-5, with 10 bases aligning to TRBD1. The V segment lost 4 bases and the J segment 2 bases; nucleotides outside the gene matches: 10. CDR1 and CDR2 (germline): LNHNV, YYDKDF (reference sequence). The length of the CDR3 is 17 residues. The CDR3 sequence: CATSKPRDRGLQETQYF. The CDR3, as DNA: TGTGCCACCAGCAAACCCCGAGACAGGGGGCTTCAAGAGACCCAGTACTTC.

CDR3: CASSPRAGVVGQYF. Written as DNA, the CDR3 is TGTGCCAGCTCACCAAGAGCGGGGGTCGTCGGGCAGTACTTC. The V gene is TRBV18, the J gene TRBJ2-7, with 8 bases that match TRBD2. The CDR3 has 14 amino acids. The V gene end was trimmed by 2 bases and the J gene end by 9 bases; junction bases not matched to a gene: 9. Germline-derived CDR1 and CDR2 are KGHSH and LQKENI.

V and J are TRBV7-2 and TRBJ2-5, with 9 positions matching TRBD2. CDR3 size: 14 residues. Losses at the gene ends were 3 bases for V and 6 bases for J; bases not matched to a gene: 5. The germline V gene has CDR1 SGHTA and CDR2 FQGNSA. The DNA of the CDR3 is TGTGCCAGCAGCTTTAGCGGGAGTTCGAAGACCCAGTACTTC. This sequence encodes CASSFSGSSKTQYF.

Ten or more counts support this clone. This chain connects TRBV2 to TRBJ2-6; no definite D call. Per the germline V gene, CDR1 is SNHLY and CDR2 is FYNNEI. The CDR3 sequence is 16 residues long. V lost 4 bases and J 4 bases, leaving 14 bases between the germline ends. The chain's CDR3 is CASSGDSSSGANVLTF. As DNA, the CDR3 is TGTGCCAGCAGTGGAGACTCTTCTTCCGGGGCCAACGTCCTGACTTTC.

This clone was counted only a few times. This chain's CDR3 is CASSLDRLDTIYF. The DNA for the CDR3 is TGTGCCAGCAGCTTAGACAGGTTGGACACCATATATTTT. The chain has TRBV7-2 and TRBJ1-3; D is possibly TRBD1 (5 bases). The V and J ends lost 1 base and 8 bases respectively, with 9 bases between them. Germline V gene data show CDR1 as SGHTA and CDR2 as FQGNSA. This CDR3 comprises 13 residues.

This sequence joins TRBV4-3 and TRBJ2-2; 11 positions match TRBD2. Trimming at V came to 3 bases and at J to 6 bases, leaving 3 bases not matched to a gene. There are 15 residues in the CDR3. The germline gives CDR1 LGHNA, CDR2 YSLEER. The DNA for the CDR3 is TGCGCCAGCAGCCAGACGGGACTAGCGGCCGGGGAGCTGTTTTTT. Its protein is CASSQTGLAAGELFF.

This clone was detected a few times. The V gene is TRBV6-5, the J gene TRBJ2-7; D unclear. The CDR3 has 14 amino acids. Germline-derived CDR1 and CDR2 are MNHEY and SVGAGI. Trimming took off 2 bases at V and 2 bases at J, with 10 bases between the two ends. The CDR3 spells CASSYAGPPYEQYF. CDR3 coding DNA: TGTGCCAGCAGTTACGCCGGGCCCCCCTACGAGCAGTACTTC.

The V and J genes are TRBV18 and TRBJ2-1, with TRBD2 matching over 10 bases. Per germline, CDR1 KGHSH and CDR2 LQKENI. V was clipped by 0 bases and J by 9 bases; unmatched bases: 8. The CDR3 totals 16 residues. CDR3 DNA: TGTGCCAGCTCACCACCGGGAACTAGCGGGAATGGTGAGCAGTTCTTC. Amino acid sequence: CASSPPGTSGNGEQFF.

The J gene is TRBJ2-1, the V gene TRBV11-3; 11 nucleotides agree with TRBD2. The CDR3 totals 15 residues. With 3 bases clipped from V and 4 bases from J, the junction kept 2 bases outside the gene matches. Germline lookup yields CDR1 SGHNT and CDR2 YENEEA. The CDR3 is CASSFSGGAYNEQFF. The CDR3 coding sequence is TGTGCCAGCAGCTTTAGCGGGGGGGCTTACAATGAGCAGTTCTTC.

V and J are TRBV25-1 and TRBJ2-2; D may be TRBD1 (7 bases). CDR3 length equals 16 residues. CDR1 is MGHDK and CDR2 is SYGVNS in the germline V gene. V was pared by 2 bases and J by 3 bases, with 13 bases between. DNA for the CDR3: TGTGCCAGCAGTGAAAACAGGGGACTGTACACCGGGGAGCTGTTTTTT. This codes for CASSENRGLYTGELFF.

This clone was seen only once. The V gene is TRBV4-1, the J gene TRBJ1-2; D gene uncertain. The germline gives CDR1 MGHRA, CDR2 YSYEKL. Trimming left V 4 bases short and J 0 bases short, with 21 bases between. The CDR3 runs 18 residues. The CDR3 spells CASSPLESGFLANYGYTF. CDR3 nucleotide sequence: TGCGCCAGCAGCCCCCTGGAGTCAGGATTTTTAGCTAACTATGGCTACACCTTC.

The chain combines TRBV7-2 with TRBJ2-7; 16 bases match TRBD2. Trimming cost V 5 bases and J 3 bases; bases outside gene matches: 10. CDR3 length equals 18 residues. Per germline, CDR1 SGHTA and CDR2 FQGNSA. For the CDR3, the DNA is TGTGCCAGCAGCCGTCCGGGACTAGCGGGAGGGACCCTCTACGAGCAGTACTTC. The encoded protein is CASSRPGLAGGTLYEQYF.

The V call is TRBV2, the J call TRBJ1-6, with D possibly matching TRBD1 (6 bases). The CDR3 runs 16 residues. Germline lookup yields CDR1 SNHLY and CDR2 FYNNEI. V gave up 7 bases and J gave up 7 bases, with 20 bases separating them. The CDR3 nucleotides are TGTGCCAGCACTCCCCCAGGAGGACAGAGCAATTCACCCCTCCACTTT. It codes for CASTPPGGQSNSPLHF.

The chain recombines TRBV20-1 with TRBJ1-3; D is unclear. The CDR3 sequence is 11 residues long. The ends were cut back, 4 bases at V and 1 base at J, with 2 bases in the middle. Germline-derived CDR1 and CDR2 are DFQATT and SNEGSKA (reference sequence). The chain's CDR3 is CSAISGNTIYF. CDR3 DNA: TGCAGTGCTATATCTGGAAACACCATATATTTT.

The V gene is TRBV6-5, the J gene TRBJ2-1, with 9 bases matching TRBD1. CDR1 is MNHEY and CDR2 is SVGAGI in the germline V gene. The CDR3 contains 13 residues. The V and J ends lost 7 bases and 9 bases, in that order; junction bases with no gene match: 7. In DNA, the CDR3 is TGTGCCAGCAAACAGGGGGCAGCGGGTGAGCAGTTCTTC. Amino acid sequence: CASKQGAAGEQFF.

The genes are TRBV7-2 and TRBJ2-3; TRBD2 matches 7 bases. CDR1 and CDR2 (germline): SGHTA, FQGNSA. The CDR3 loop spans 16 amino acids. J lost 6 bases, V lost 6 bases, and 15 bases had no gene match. CDR3 sequence reads: CASSRAGSNPSDTQYF. CDR3 sequence (DNA): TGTGCCAGCAGTCGAGCGGGGTCGAACCCCTCTGATACGCAGTATTTT.

This chain joins TRBV9 and TRBJ2-1, with 11 bases lining up with TRBD2. The J segment lost 4 bases and the V segment lost 4 bases, leaving 4 bases of the junction unmatched. This CDR3 comprises 15 residues. Germline V CDR1 and CDR2: SGDLS, YYNGEE. In DNA form, the CDR3 reads TGTGCCAGCAGCCCTACTAGCGGGGGATACAATGAGCAGTTCTTC. Protein sequence: CASSPTSGGYNEQFF. Drawing the rest from reference TRBV9 and TRBJ2-1, the complete variable domain is DSGVTQTPKHLITATGQRVTLRCSPRSGDLSVYWYQQSLDQGLQFLIQYYNGEERAKGNILERFSAQQFPDLHSELNLSSLELGDSALYFCASSPTSGGYNEQFFGPGTRLTVL.

The CDR3 nucleotides read TGCAGCGGGCTAGCGGGAGGTTATGAGCAGTTCTTC. Translated, it gives CSGLAGGYEQFF. The gene calls are TRBV29-1 and TRBJ2-1, with TRBD2 matching 11 bases. Germline CDR1 is SQVTM and CDR2 is ANQGSEA. The J segment lost 8 bases and the V segment lost 7 bases, leaving 4 bases of the junction unmatched. The CDR3 loop spans 12 amino acids.

The gene calls are TRBV4-1 and TRBJ1-6, with D tentatively TRBD1 (5 bases). Deletions cut 2 bases from V and 9 bases from J, with 17 bases between. CDR3 size: 16 residues. Germline CDR1 is MGHRA and CDR2 is YSYEKL. CDR3 in DNA: TGCGCCAGCAGCCAAATCCAAAAGGGACTAACTTCACCCCTCCACTTT. Protein: CASSQIQKGLTSPLHF.

This chain connects TRBV18 to TRBJ1-1; no reliable D call. This CDR3 contains 17 residues. The ends were cut back, 1 base at V and 0 bases at J, with 15 bases in the middle. CDR1 KGHSH and CDR2 LQKENI come from the germline V gene. CDR3 in amino acids: CASSPLGLLVLNTEAFF. CDR3 bases: TGTGCCAGCTCACCACTTGGGTTGTTGGTTCTGAACACTGAAGCTTTCTTT.

The chain joins TRBV28 to TRBJ1-5; 9 bases fit TRBD1. Germline V gene sequence: CDR1 MDHEN, CDR2 SYDVKM. The CDR3 has 16 amino acids. Trimming took 2 bases from V and 7 from J; bases not matched to a gene: 9. The CDR3 nucleotides read TGTGCCAGCAGTTTAGCACAGGGACAGGGAGAGCAGCCCCAGCATTTT. Its protein is CASSLAQGQGEQPQHF.

The V call is TRBV6-1, the J call TRBJ1-2; D may be TRBD1 (6 bases). CDR1 and CDR2 from the germline V gene are MNHNS and SASEGT. V lost 7 bases, J lost 6 bases, and 21 bases lay in between. This CDR3 comprises 15 residues. This chain's CDR3 is CASNSDSERLDGYTF. CDR3 coding DNA: TGTGCCAGCAACTCGGACAGCGAACGTCTAGATGGCTACACCTTC.

The rearrangement uses TRBV7-6 and TRBJ2-7; 10 nucleotides align to TRBD2. Germline-derived CDR1 and CDR2 are SGHVS and FNYEAQ. Germline trimming cut 4 bases from V and 4 bases from J; bases unmatched to any gene: 10. The CDR3 consists of 16 residues. The CDR3 sequence: CASSSTPSGSAYEQYF. Here the CDR3 DNA reads TGTGCCAGCAGCTCGACCCCTAGCGGGAGTGCGTACGAGCAGTACTTC.

The chain employs TRBV5-1 and TRBJ2-5; 10 bases are shared with TRBD2. Germline V lookup: CDR1 SGHRS, CDR2 YFSETQ. The CDR3 runs to 13 residues. J lost 5 bases, V lost 4 bases, and 2 bases had no gene match. CDR3 bases: TGCGCCAGCAGCGAGGGACTAGCGGAGACCCAGTACTTC. Amino acid sequence: CASSEGLAETQYF.

The sample holds a few counts of this clone. The V call is TRBV10-3, the J call TRBJ2-7; TRBD1 might be the D (6 bases). Deletions cut 7 bases from V and 11 bases from J, with 15 bases between. The V gene's germline CDR1 is ENHRY and CDR2 SYGVKD. The CDR3 loop spans 11 amino acids. DNA of the CDR3: TGTGCCATCACCGAAGGGGGACGGAAGTACTTC. Protein: CAITEGGRKYF.

This rearrangement joins TRBV5-4 to TRBJ1-6; 9 bases align to TRBD1. Germline loops: CDR1 SGHNT, CDR2 YYREEE (reference sequence). V trimming: 3 bases; J trimming: 8 bases; junction bases outside the gene matches: 3. This CDR3 comprises 14 residues. The CDR3 coding sequence is TGTGCCAGCAGCTCCGGACAGGGGTATTCACCCCTCCACTTT. Encoded protein: CASSSGQGYSPLHF. Drawing the rest from reference TRBV5-4 and TRBJ1-6, the complete variable domain is ETGVTQSPTHLIKTRGQQVTLRCSSQSGHNTVSWYQQALGQGPQFIFQYYREEENGRGNFPPRFSGLQFPNYSSELNVNALELDDSALYLCASSSGQGYSPLHFGNGTRLTVT.

This clone has just one count. V gene TRBV9 combines with J gene TRBJ1-2, with D uncertain. The germline V and J ends were trimmed by 3 bases and 4 bases, with 13 bases remaining between them. The CDR3 totals 14 residues. CDR1 and CDR2 (germline): SGDLS, YYNGEE. The CDR3 region is CASSAQTPFYGYTF. In DNA form, the CDR3 reads TGTGCCAGCAGCGCCCAGACACCATTCTATGGCTACACCTTC. The entire variable domain, with the rest obtained from reference TRBV9 and TRBJ1-2, is as follows: DSGVTQTPKHLITATGQRVTLRCSPRSGDLSVYWYQQSLDQGLQFLIQYYNGEERAKGNILERFSAQQFPDLHSELNLSSLELGDSALYFCASSAQTPFYGYTFGSGTRLTVV.